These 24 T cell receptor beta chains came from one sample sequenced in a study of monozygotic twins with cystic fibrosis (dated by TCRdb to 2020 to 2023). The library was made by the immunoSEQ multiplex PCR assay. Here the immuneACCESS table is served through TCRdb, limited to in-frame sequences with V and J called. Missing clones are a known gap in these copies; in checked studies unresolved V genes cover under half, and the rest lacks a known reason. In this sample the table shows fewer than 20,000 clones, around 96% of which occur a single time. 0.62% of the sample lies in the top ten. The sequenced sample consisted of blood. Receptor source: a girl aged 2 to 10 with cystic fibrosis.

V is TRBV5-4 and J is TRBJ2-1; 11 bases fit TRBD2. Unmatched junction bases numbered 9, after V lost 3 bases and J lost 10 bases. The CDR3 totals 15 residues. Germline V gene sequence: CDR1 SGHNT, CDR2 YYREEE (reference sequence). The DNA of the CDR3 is TGTGCCAGCAGCTCTCCCCCTAGCGGGGGGTTCGAGCAGTTCTTC. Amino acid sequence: CASSSPPSGGFEQFF.

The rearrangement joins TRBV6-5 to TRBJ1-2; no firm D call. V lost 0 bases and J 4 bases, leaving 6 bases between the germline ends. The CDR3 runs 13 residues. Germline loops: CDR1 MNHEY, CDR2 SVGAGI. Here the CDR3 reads CASSYSSSYGYTF. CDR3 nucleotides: TGTGCCAGCAGTTACTCCTCGTCCTATGGCTACACCTTC.

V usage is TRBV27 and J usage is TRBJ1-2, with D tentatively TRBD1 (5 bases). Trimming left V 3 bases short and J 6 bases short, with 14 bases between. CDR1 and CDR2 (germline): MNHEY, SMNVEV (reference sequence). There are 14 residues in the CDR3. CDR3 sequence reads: CASSFLQGEHGYTF. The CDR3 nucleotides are TGTGCCAGCAGTTTCCTCCAGGGAGAGCATGGCTACACCTTC.

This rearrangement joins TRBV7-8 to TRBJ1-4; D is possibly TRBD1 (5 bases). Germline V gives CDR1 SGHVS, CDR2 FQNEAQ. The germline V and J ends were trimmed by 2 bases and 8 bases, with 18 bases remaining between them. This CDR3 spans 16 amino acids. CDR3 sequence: CASSLRNRDGGEKLFF. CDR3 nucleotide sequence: TGTGCCAGCAGCTTAAGGAACCGGGACGGAGGGGAAAAACTGTTTTTT.

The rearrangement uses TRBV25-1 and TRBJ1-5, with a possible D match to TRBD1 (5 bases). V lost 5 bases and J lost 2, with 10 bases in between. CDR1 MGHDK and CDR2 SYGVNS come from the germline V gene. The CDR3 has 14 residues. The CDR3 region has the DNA TGTGCCAGCAGTTCGGGGGGGGGCAATCAGCCCCAGCATTTT. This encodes CASSSGGGNQPQHF.

The CDR3, as DNA: TGCGCCAGCAGCTTGGGGGGGTCTGAGACCCAGTACTTC. It yields the protein CASSLGGSETQYF. The chain employs TRBV5-1 and TRBJ2-5; TRBD1 or TRBD2 may be the D gene (5 bases each). Germline V gives CDR1 SGHRS, CDR2 YFSETQ. The CDR3 is 13 residues long. Trimming pared 0 bases from V and 5 bases from J, leaving 8 bases between.

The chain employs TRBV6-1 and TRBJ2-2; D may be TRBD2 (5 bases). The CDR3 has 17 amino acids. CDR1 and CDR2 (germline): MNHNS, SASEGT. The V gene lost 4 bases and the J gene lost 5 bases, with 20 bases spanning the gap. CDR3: CASSVRESMVWTGELFF. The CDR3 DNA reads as TGTGCCAGCAGTGTTAGGGAGTCCATGGTTTGGACCGGGGAGCTGTTTTTT.

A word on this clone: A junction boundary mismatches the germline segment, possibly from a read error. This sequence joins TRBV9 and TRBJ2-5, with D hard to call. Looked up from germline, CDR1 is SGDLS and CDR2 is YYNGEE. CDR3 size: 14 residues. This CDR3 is CASTVDLYQETQYF. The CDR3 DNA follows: TGTGCCAGCACCGTCGACTTGTACCAGGAGACCCAGTACTTC.

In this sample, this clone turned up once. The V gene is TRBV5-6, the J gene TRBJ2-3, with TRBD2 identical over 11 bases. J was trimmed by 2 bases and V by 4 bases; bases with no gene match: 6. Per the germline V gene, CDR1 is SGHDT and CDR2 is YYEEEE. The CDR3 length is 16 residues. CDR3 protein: CASSVRLAGYTDTQYF. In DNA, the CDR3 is TGTGCCAGCAGCGTGCGACTAGCGGGGTACACAGATACGCAGTATTTT.

As DNA, the CDR3 is TGCGCCAGCAGCTTGGGGGTTCGAGGGGGTCTCGAAGCTTTCTTT. Translation gives CASSLGVRGGLEAFF. The V and J genes are TRBV5-1 and TRBJ1-1, with D possibly TRBD1 on 6 matching bases. This CDR3 spans 15 amino acids. Germline V gene lookup returns CDR1 SGHRS and CDR2 YFSETQ. The V and J ends lost 0 bases and 8 bases respectively, with 17 bases between them.

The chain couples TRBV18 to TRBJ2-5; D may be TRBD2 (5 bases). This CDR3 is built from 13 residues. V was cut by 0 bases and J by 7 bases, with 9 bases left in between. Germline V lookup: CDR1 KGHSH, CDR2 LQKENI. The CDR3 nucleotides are TGTGCCAGCTCACCACCTATGGCGGGGACCCAGTACTTC. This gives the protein CASSPPMAGTQYF.

CDR3 loop: CASSLSAAQGTEAFF. DNA of the CDR3: TGTGCCAGCAGCTTGTCTGCGGCTCAGGGTACTGAAGCTTTCTTT. The V call is TRBV5-4, the J call TRBJ1-1, with a tentative D call TRBD1 (5 bases). Looked up from germline, CDR1 is SGHNT and CDR2 is YYREEE (reference sequence). The CDR3 extends over 15 amino acids. V gave up 1 base and J gave up 5 bases, with 15 bases separating them.

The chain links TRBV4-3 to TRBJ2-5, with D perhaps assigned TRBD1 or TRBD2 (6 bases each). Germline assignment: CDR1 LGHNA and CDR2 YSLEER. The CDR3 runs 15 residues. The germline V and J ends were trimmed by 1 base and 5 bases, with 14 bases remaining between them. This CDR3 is CASSQVSGAGETQYF. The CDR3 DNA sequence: TGCGCCAGCAGCCAAGTGTCGGGGGCGGGGGAGACCCAGTACTTC.

The CDR3 DNA follows: TGTGCCAGCAGTTCCCAAGGTTCAGGCTCCTATAATTCACCCCTCCACTTT. This encodes CASSSQGSGSYNSPLHF. The rearrangement uses TRBV6-8 and TRBJ1-6; D gene unclear. The V and J ends lost 4 bases and 0 bases respectively, with 13 bases between them. Germline V gene data show CDR1 as MNHGY and CDR2 as SAAAGT. This CDR3 contains 17 residues.

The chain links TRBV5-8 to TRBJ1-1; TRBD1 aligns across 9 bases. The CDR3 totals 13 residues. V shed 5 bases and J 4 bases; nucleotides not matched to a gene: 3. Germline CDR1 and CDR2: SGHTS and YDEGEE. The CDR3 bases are TGTGCCAGCAGGATGACAGGGGGCACTGAAGCTTTCTTT. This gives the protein CASRMTGGTEAFF.

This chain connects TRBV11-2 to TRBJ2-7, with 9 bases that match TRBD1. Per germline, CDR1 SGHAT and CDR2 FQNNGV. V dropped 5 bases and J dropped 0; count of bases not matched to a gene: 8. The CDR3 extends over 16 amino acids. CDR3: CASSRGTGRNSYEQYF. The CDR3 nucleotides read TGTGCCAGCAGCAGGGGGACAGGGAGGAACTCCTACGAGCAGTACTTC.

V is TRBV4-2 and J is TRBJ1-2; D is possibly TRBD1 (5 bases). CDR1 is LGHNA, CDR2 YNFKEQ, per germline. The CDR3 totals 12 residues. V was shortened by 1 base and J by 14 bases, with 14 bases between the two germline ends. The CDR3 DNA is TGTGCCAGCAGCCAAGTAGGGAGGGGTTTTACCTTC. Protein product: CASSQVGRGFTF.

The CDR3 DNA reads as TGTGCCAGCAGCTTGGCCGGGGCAGGGTTCGATACGCAGTATTTT. Encoded protein: CASSLAGAGFDTQYF. The chain links TRBV5-6 to TRBJ2-3; D is perhaps TRBD1 or TRBD2 (5 bases each). Deletions cut 0 bases from V and 6 bases from J, with 14 bases between. The V gene's germline CDR1 is SGHDT and CDR2 YYEEEE. The CDR3 sequence is 15 residues long.

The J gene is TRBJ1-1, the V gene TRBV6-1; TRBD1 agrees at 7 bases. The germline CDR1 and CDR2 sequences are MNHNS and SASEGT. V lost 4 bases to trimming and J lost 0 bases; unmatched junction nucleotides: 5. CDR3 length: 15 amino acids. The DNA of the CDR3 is TGTGCCAGCAGTGCGACAGGGATCATGAACACTGAAGCTTTCTTT. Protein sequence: CASSATGIMNTEAFF.

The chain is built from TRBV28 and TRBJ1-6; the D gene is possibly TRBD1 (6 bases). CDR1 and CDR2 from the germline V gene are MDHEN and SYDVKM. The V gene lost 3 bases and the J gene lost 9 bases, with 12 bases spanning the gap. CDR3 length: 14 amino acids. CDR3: CASSLSRGSSPLHF. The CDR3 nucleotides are TGTGCCAGCAGTTTGTCCAGGGGCAGTTCACCCCTCCACTTT.

The CDR3 DNA is TGTGCCAGCAGCTTAGGAATGGCGGGACAGGGATTTTTTAACTATGGCTACACCTTC. Translating it yields CASSLGMAGQGFFNYGYTF. The chain recombines TRBV7-2 with TRBJ1-2, with TRBD1 matching 9 bases. CDR1 is SGHTA, CDR2 FQGNSA, per germline. The CDR3 loop spans 19 amino acids. V lost 1 base, J lost 1 base, and 13 bases stayed unmatched.

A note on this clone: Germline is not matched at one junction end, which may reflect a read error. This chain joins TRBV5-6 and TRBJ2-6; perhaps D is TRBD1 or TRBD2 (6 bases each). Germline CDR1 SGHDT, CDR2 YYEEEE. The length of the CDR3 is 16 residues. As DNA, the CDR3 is TGTGCCAGCAGCTTGGGGGGGGCCTCTTGGGCCAACGTCCTGACTTTC. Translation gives CASSLGGASWANVLTF.

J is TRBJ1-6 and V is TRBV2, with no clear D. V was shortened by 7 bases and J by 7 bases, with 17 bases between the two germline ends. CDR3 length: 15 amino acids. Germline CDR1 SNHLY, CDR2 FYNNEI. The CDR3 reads CASNVEAIVNSPLHF. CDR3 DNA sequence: TGTGCCAGCAATGTCGAGGCGATTGTGAATTCACCCCTCCACTTT.

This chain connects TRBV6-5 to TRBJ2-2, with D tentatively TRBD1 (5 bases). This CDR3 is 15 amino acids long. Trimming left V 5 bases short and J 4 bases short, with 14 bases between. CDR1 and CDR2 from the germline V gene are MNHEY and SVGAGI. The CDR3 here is CASSPRQFFTGELFF. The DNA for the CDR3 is TGTGCCAGCAGTCCCCGACAGTTCTTCACCGGGGAGCTGTTTTTT.